This TCR beta chain emerged from a study of CD8+CD57+ T cells in acquired aplastic anemia. Study-wide results and limits: Patients had approximately 29 CD8+ CDR3 sequences in common with controls (the shared set).

Investigators profiled TCR beta VDJ and CDR3 from genomic DNA template. TCRdb re-analysed the reads in MiXCR, keeping a single row per CDR3 protein. This sample has some 170,000 distinct CDR3 sequences; 65% to 75% occur once, and the top ten carry 45% to 60%. Those patients picked for sequencing had displayed CD8+CD57+ cell expansion on flow cytometry. To note about this clonotype: The antigen remains unidentified.

CDR1 LNHDA and CDR2 SQIVND come from the germline V gene (reference sequence). This CDR3 spans 19 amino acids. The V segment lost 4 bases and the J segment 2 bases; nucleotides outside the gene matches: 17. The gene calls are TRBV19 and TRBJ2-7; 10 bases are a match to TRBD1. The origin of this receptor is a human donor with aplastic anemia. Sequences were obtained from sorted CD4+, CD8+, or CD8+CD57+ T cells (not recorded which) from PBMCs. The CDR3 region has the DNA TGTGCCAGTAGTAGGGTGAGCTCCGGGACAGGGGCGATCCCCTACGAGCAGTACTTC. Its translation is CASSRVSSGTGAIPYEQYF.